This T cell receptor beta chain derives from a study of cytomegalovirus exposure and HLA in healthy donors. General study results and limits: Later, an analysis found that common viral pathogens appeared to be linked with several of the most significant clusters. The productive fraction for most TCR beta V segments was about 90% or about 30% in an earlier analysis. According to a later analysis, donors in an Asian-associated ancestry cluster reportedly had fewer N-insertions than the roughly 670-donor mean. Over 150 TCR beta chains were listed as cytomegalovirus-associated.

Amplification used 60 Vbeta primers and 13 Jbeta primers. Profiling relied on immunoSEQ multiplex PCR, and the TCRdb table lists in-frame clones only, not all of them. Its clone listing holds about 76,000 clones. The CDR3 has 13 residues. Deletions cut 7 bases from V and 0 bases from J, with 10 bases between. Germline V gene data show CDR1 as SNHLY and CDR2 as FYNNEI. A remark on this clone: Antigen specificity is unknown.

Sequenced input: PBMCs. The source is a woman between 40 and 55 years old in good health and CMV-seropositive. The chain employs TRBV2 and TRBJ2-7; possibly TRBD2 for D (7 bases). CDR3 sequence: CASTGGSSYEQYF. CDR3 nucleotide sequence: TGTGCCAGCACGGGGGGCAGCTCCTACGAGCAGTACTTC.